Below are 27 T cell receptor beta chains sequenced from a single sample in a study of shared clonotypes between healthy human individuals. Assay: immunoSEQ multiplex PCR; the TCRdb copy retains only in-frame clones and omits some. The data contain 2 million to 2.5 million clones, 95% of them singletons. Sequences were obtained from naive CD4+ T cells sorted from blood. Subset reported: CD45RA+ positively selected. All receptors derive from a man aged 18 to 30 in good health.

V gene TRBV18 combines with J gene TRBJ2-7, with 8 positions matching TRBD1. V gave up 4 bases and J gave up 2 bases; unmatched junction bases: 4. The CDR3 covers 14 residues. CDR1 KGHSH and CDR2 LQKENI come from the germline V gene. In DNA, the CDR3 is TGTGCCAGCTCACTATCGGACAGGGCCTACGAGCAGTACTTC. It specifies CASSLSDRAYEQYF.

The chain links TRBV6-6 to TRBJ1-2; D remains ambiguous. The CDR3 extends over 12 amino acids. Germline lookup yields CDR1 MNHNY and CDR2 SVGAGI (reference sequence). V dropped 6 bases and J dropped 3 bases, with 8 bases sitting between them. CDR3 nucleotide sequence: TGTGCCAGCAGGACGGCAGACTATGGCTACACCTTC. This gives the protein CASRTADYGYTF.

As regards this clone: The junction does not match germline at one end; this may be a read error. This sequence joins TRBV7-2 and TRBJ2-1, with TRBD2 identical over 9 bases. Germline values: CDR1 SGHTA, CDR2 FQGNSA. The CDR3 is 15 residues long. CDR3 DNA sequence: TGTGCCACCAGCGTCGCGGGAGGGCCCCACAATGAGCAGTTCTTC. Translation gives CATSVAGGPHNEQFF.

V is TRBV5-4 and J is TRBJ2-3, with D possibly being TRBD1 or TRBD2 (6 bases each). There are 15 residues in the CDR3. Germline V gives CDR1 SGHNT, CDR2 YYREEE (reference sequence). Trimming took off 0 bases at V and 3 bases at J, with 11 bases between the two ends. CDR3 in amino acids: CASSLVRGRTDTQYF. The CDR3 nucleotides read TGTGCCAGCAGCTTGGTACGGGGGCGAACAGATACGCAGTATTTT.

Notes on this clone: The sample holds other DNA sequences that translate to the same CDR3. The V call is TRBV28, the J call TRBJ1-4, with unresolved D. This CDR3 comprises 12 residues. Germline CDR1 and CDR2: MDHEN and SYDVKM. Trimming removed 6 bases from V and 4 bases from J, with 6 bases in between. The CDR3 DNA follows: TGTGCCAGCAGAAGCGGTAATGAAAAACTGTTTTTT. This sequence encodes CASRSGNEKLFF.

This clone was seen a single time. Other DNA sequences of this sample code for an identical CDR3. The chain is built from TRBV5-1 and TRBJ1-1, with 9 bases identical to TRBD1. The V segment lost 2 bases and the J segment 1 base; nucleotides outside the gene matches: 3. The CDR3 is made up of 15 amino acids. The germline CDR1 and CDR2 sequences are SGHRS and YFSETQ. Here the CDR3 DNA reads TGCGCCAGCAGCTTAAGGACAGGGGCGAACACTGAAGCTTTCTTT. It codes for CASSLRTGANTEAFF.

The chain joins TRBV9 to TRBJ2-1, with D maybe TRBD2 (5 bases). Trimming took 4 bases from V and 0 from J, leaving 11 bases between them. Germline assignment: CDR1 SGDLS and CDR2 YYNGEE. The CDR3 has 15 amino acids. CDR3 sequence reads: CASSTRGSSYNEQFF. In nucleotides, the CDR3 is TGTGCCAGCAGCACACGAGGGAGCTCCTACAATGAGCAGTTCTTC.

The chain joins TRBV18 to TRBJ2-7; the D gene is possibly TRBD2 (5 bases). The CDR3 contains 14 residues. Trimming took off 2 bases at V and 4 bases at J, with 12 bases between the two ends. Germline lookup yields CDR1 KGHSH and CDR2 LQKENI. The DNA for the CDR3 is TGTGCCAGCTCACCAACTCACCTAGCTTACGAGCAGTACTTC. Protein sequence: CASSPTHLAYEQYF.

This clone has only a few counts. The same CDR3 also results from other DNA sequences found in this sample. The chain joins TRBV30 to TRBJ2-3; D is unresolved. Trimming took off 0 bases at V and 3 bases at J, with 1 base between the two ends. In germline, CDR1 is GTSNPN, CDR2 SVGIG (reference sequence). The CDR3 has 11 amino acids. CDR3: CAWSVTDTQYF. For the CDR3, the DNA is TGTGCCTGGAGTGTAACAGATACGCAGTATTTT. Full variable domain (outside the CDR3, taken from reference TRBV30 and TRBJ2-3): SQTIHQWPATLVQPVGSPLSLECTVEGTSNPNLYWYRQAAGRGLQLLFYSVGIGQISSEVPQNLSASRPQDRQFILSSKKLLLSDSGFYLCAWSVTDTQYFGPGTRLTVL.

V usage is TRBV9 and J usage is TRBJ1-6; D is undetermined. This CDR3 comprises 13 residues. Germline CDR1 SGDLS, CDR2 YYNGEE. The germline V and J ends were trimmed by 0 bases and 7 bases, with 5 bases remaining between them. This CDR3 reads CASSVDQNSPLHF. The CDR3 DNA reads as TGTGCCAGCAGCGTAGACCAAAATTCACCCCTCCACTTT.

Points on this clone: Other nucleotide sequences from this sample produce the same CDR3. The J gene is TRBJ1-1, the V gene TRBV5-1; D gene ambiguous. The V and J ends lost 4 bases and 2 bases respectively, with 9 bases between them. The CDR3 loop spans 13 amino acids. CDR1 and CDR2 from the germline V gene are SGHRS and YFSETQ. The CDR3 region is CASSPGSNTEAFF. The CDR3 DNA reads TGCGCCAGCAGCCCGGGATCTAACACTGAAGCTTTCTTT.

V is TRBV18 and J is TRBJ2-7; D might be TRBD1 (5 bases). Per the germline V gene, CDR1 is KGHSH and CDR2 is LQKENI. The CDR3 runs 15 residues. V lost 2 bases to trimming and J lost 3 bases, with 14 bases between them. Here the CDR3 reads CASSPTAGANYEQYF. The DNA of the CDR3 is TGTGCCAGCTCACCAACAGCTGGGGCCAACTACGAGCAGTACTTC.

The chain has TRBV5-1 and TRBJ2-6, with D tentatively TRBD1 (6 bases). The CDR3 has 15 residues. V was pared by 4 bases and J by 2 bases, with 10 bases between. CDR1 and CDR2 (germline): SGHRS, YFSETQ. CDR3 residues: CASSTGSPGANVLTF. The DNA for the CDR3 is TGCGCCAGCAGCACAGGGTCCCCTGGGGCCAACGTCCTGACTTTC.

The rearrangement links TRBV10-2 to TRBJ2-3; TRBD2 might be the D (6 bases). The germline V gene encodes CDR1 WSHSY and CDR2 SAAADI. The CDR3 is 14 residues long. Deletions cut 7 bases from V and 2 bases from J, with 13 bases between. The CDR3 region is CASTPGEATDTQYF. CDR3 in DNA: TGCGCCAGCACTCCGGGGGAAGCCACAGATACGCAGTATTTT.

CDR3 loop: CASSQDLSTGELFF. CDR3 DNA sequence: TGCGCCAGCAGCCAAGACCTTTCGACCGGGGAGCTGTTTTTT. The genes are TRBV4-3 and TRBJ2-2; D not resolved. This CDR3 is built from 14 residues. The V and J ends lost 0 bases and 5 bases respectively, with 7 bases between them. Germline-derived CDR1 and CDR2 are LGHNA and YSLEER.

This clone has a single count. The chain is built from TRBV28 and TRBJ2-1; D tentatively fits TRBD1 or TRBD2 (5 bases each). The CDR3 has 15 residues. Germline V gives CDR1 MDHEN, CDR2 SYDVKM. V lost 5 bases to trimming and J lost 6 bases, with 17 bases between them. The CDR3 spells CASSQSGSVFNEQFF. The CDR3 DNA follows: TGTGCCAGCAGTCAATCAGGGAGCGTATTCAATGAGCAGTTCTTC.

The rearrangement joins TRBV11-2 to TRBJ2-2, with D possibly being TRBD2 (6 bases). The CDR3 contains 18 residues. CDR1 and CDR2 (germline): SGHAT, FQNNGV. V lost 2 bases, J lost 1 base, and 17 bases lay in between. Written as DNA, the CDR3 is TGTGCCAGCAGCTTATATGGGTTTCCTAGCGAGAACACCGGGGAGCTGTTTTTT. Translating gives CASSLYGFPSENTGELFF.

CDR3: CASRTGGPTYEQYF. For the CDR3, the DNA is TGTGCCAGTCGTACGGGGGGGCCCACCTACGAGCAGTACTTC. The chain combines TRBV2 with TRBJ2-7, with TRBD2 matching 8 bases. V lost 9 bases, J lost 2 bases, and 9 bases stayed unmatched. Germline CDR1 and CDR2: SNHLY and FYNNEI. The CDR3 consists of 14 residues.

This chain uses TRBV5-1 with TRBJ1-3, with no clear D. The CDR3 has 13 residues. Per the germline V gene, CDR1 is SGHRS and CDR2 is YFSETQ. V was cut by 5 bases and J by 4 bases, with 10 bases left in between. CDR3 in amino acids: CASRSIAGNTIYF. In nucleotides, the CDR3 is TGCGCCAGCAGGTCGATTGCGGGAAACACCATATATTTT. Using reference TRBV5-1 and TRBJ1-3 for the parts outside the CDR3, the full variable domain is KAGVTQTPRYLIKTRGQQVTLSCSPISGHRSVSWYQQTPGQGLQFLFEYFSETQRNKGNFPGRFSGRQFSNSRSEMNVSTLELGDSALYLCASRSIAGNTIYFGEGSWLTVV.

The rearrangement uses TRBV4-1 and TRBJ2-7; D possibly corresponds to TRBD1 (6 bases). Per germline, CDR1 MGHRA and CDR2 YSYEKL. V lost 6 bases to trimming and J lost 5 bases, with 20 bases between them. This CDR3 is 15 amino acids long. The CDR3 DNA reads TGCGCCAGCAGAAAAACAGGGTTAGCAGACCACGAGCAGTACTTC. It translates to CASRKTGLADHEQYF.

The chain uses TRBV19 and TRBJ2-5, with D perhaps matching TRBD2 (5 bases). Trimming removed 7 bases at V and 3 bases at J, with 6 bases between. Per the germline V gene, CDR1 is LNHDA and CDR2 is SQIVND (reference sequence). There are 11 residues in the CDR3. CDR3 sequence: CASKREETQYF. As DNA, the CDR3 is TGTGCCAGTAAGAGGGAAGAGACCCAGTACTTC.

CDR3 DNA: TGCGCCAGCAGCTTTCCCGGGACAGGGTTCGGGGAGCTGTTTTTT. Its protein is CASSFPGTGFGELFF. V and J are TRBV5-1 and TRBJ2-2; 9 nucleotides match TRBD1. The CDR3 loop spans 15 amino acids. CDR1 is SGHRS and CDR2 is YFSETQ in the germline V gene. Trimming removed 2 bases from V and 7 bases from J; junction bases left unmatched: 6.

The V call is TRBV4-1, the J call TRBJ2-3, with unresolved D. Germline V CDR1 and CDR2: MGHRA, YSYEKL. V lost 6 bases and J lost 7, with 11 bases in between. The CDR3 spans 12 residues. This CDR3 reads CASSFDLNTQYF. CDR3 nucleotide sequence: TGCGCCAGCAGTTTTGATCTGAATACGCAGTATTTT.

In this sample, this clone turned up once. The chain uses TRBV28 and TRBJ2-5; 7 bases are a match to TRBD2. There are 15 residues in the CDR3. The V gene's germline CDR1 is MDHEN and CDR2 SYDVKM. Losses at the gene ends were 6 bases for V and 2 bases for J; bases not matched to a gene: 9. The CDR3 sequence is CASSPRNGGQETQYF. As DNA, the CDR3 is TGTGCCAGCAGCCCGAGGAACGGGGGGCAAGAGACCCAGTACTTC.

V gene TRBV30 combines with J gene TRBJ2-7, with 7 bases that match TRBD2. The CDR3 contains 13 residues. Germline CDR1 is GTSNPN and CDR2 is SVGIG (reference sequence). V dropped 2 bases and J dropped 3; count of bases not matched to a gene: 4. The CDR3 nucleotides read TGTGCCTGGAGTAAGGGAGGGGACTACGAGCAGTACTTC. Amino acid sequence: CAWSKGGDYEQYF.

J is TRBJ1-1 and V is TRBV5-4; possible D gene TRBD1, 6 bases. V gave up 2 bases and J gave up 0 bases, with 14 bases separating them. The CDR3 sequence is 16 residues long. Germline loops: CDR1 SGHNT, CDR2 YYREEE (reference sequence). CDR3 nucleotide sequence: TGTGCCAGCAGCTTATACGGACAGAGACTGAACACTGAAGCTTTCTTT. Protein product: CASSLYGQRLNTEAFF.

The V and J genes are TRBV19 and TRBJ2-2; 7 positions agree with TRBD2. Looked up from germline, CDR1 is LNHDA and CDR2 is SQIVND (reference sequence). V lost 7 bases and J lost 0; bases outside the gene matches: 8. The CDR3 length is 16 residues. CDR3 region: CASKPTGTTNTGELFF. CDR3 DNA: TGTGCCAGTAAACCAACCGGGACTACGAACACCGGGGAGCTGTTTTTT.